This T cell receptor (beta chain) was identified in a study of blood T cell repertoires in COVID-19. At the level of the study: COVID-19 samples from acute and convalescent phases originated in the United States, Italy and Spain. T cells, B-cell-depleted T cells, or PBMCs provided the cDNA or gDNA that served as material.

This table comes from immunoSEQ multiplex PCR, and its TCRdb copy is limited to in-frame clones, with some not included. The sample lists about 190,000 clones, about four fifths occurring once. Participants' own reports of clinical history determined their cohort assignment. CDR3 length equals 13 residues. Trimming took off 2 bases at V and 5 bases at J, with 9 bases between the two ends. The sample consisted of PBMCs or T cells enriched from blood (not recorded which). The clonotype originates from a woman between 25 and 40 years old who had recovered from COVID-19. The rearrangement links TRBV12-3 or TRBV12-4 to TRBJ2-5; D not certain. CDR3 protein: CASSLSPRETQYF. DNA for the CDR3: TGTGCCAGCAGTTTATCCCCCAGGGAGACCCAGTACTTC.